This record covers a single T cell receptor beta chain. Its antigen is still unknown. These data come from a study of cytomegalovirus exposure and HLA in healthy donors. As for the study in general: Ancestry clustering placed more than 80% of a few hundred genotyped donors in the Caucasian-associated cluster.

The CDR3 consists of 18 residues. Germline V gives CDR1 MNHEY, CDR2 SMNVEV (reference sequence). Trimming cost V 2 bases and J 2 bases, with 20 bases left between them. The PCR contained 60 Vbeta and 13 Jbeta primers. Only in-frame clones appear in the TCRdb table, and some are missing; sequencing was by immunoSEQ multiplex PCR. The sample contains about 99,000 clones, around three quarters of which appear only once. Whole-study results and caveats: A later analysis showed that HLA-associated TCR beta chains had undergone more clonal expansion than equally common others. Earlier analysis yielded a pattern in which most TCR beta V segments were productive about 87% or about 30% of the time. There was a cluster of highly shared sequence variants that was likely a sequencing artifact.

The source of this sequence is a man in his forties or fifties in good health and CMV-seropositive. The sample consisted of PBMCs. The chain employs TRBV27 and TRBJ2-3, with D perhaps TRBD2 (8 bases). CDR3 bases: TGTGCCAGCAGTTTAAGGGGACTAGGAAGGGGGCTCACAGATACGCAGTATTTT. Its translation: CASSLRGLGRGLTDTQYF.